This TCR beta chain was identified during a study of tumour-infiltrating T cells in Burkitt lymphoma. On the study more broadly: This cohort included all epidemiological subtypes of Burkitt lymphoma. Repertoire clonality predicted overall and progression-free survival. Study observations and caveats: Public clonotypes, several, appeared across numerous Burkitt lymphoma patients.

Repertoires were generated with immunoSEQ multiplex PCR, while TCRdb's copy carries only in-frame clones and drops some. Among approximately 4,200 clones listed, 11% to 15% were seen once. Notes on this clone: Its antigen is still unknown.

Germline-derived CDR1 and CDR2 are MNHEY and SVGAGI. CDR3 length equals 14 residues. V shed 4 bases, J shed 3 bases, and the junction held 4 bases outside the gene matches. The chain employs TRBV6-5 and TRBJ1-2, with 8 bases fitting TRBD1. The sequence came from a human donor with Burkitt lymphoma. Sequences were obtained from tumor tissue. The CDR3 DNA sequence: TGTGCCAGCAGTTTCCGGACAGGGTACTATGGCTACACCTTC. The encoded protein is CASSFRTGYYGYTF.